This TCR beta chain is from a study of spatial heterogeneity in lung cancer. TCR cDNA molecules each had a unique molecular identifier. TCRdb itself ran the 5' RACE reads through MiXCR, one entry per CDR3 protein. The data contain roughly 49,000 distinct CDR3 sequences, approximately 7% of them singletons. This clonotype has a count of ten or more. Stated time point: sample taken at primary tumor resection. Tumor, nontumor lung or frozen PBMC supplied whole RNA that was sequenced unsorted. Trimming at V came to 5 bases and at J to 4 bases, leaving 7 bases not matched to a gene. Germline loops: CDR1 MNHEY, CDR2 SVGEGT. This CDR3 contains 15 residues.

Here the sequenced sample was PBMCs, taken at surgery. The gene calls are TRBV6-2 or TRBV6-3 and TRBJ1-5, with TRBD1 identical over 8 bases. This receptor was obtained from a female donor with early-stage non-small cell lung cancer. CDR3: CASSPDREQNQPQHF. The CDR3 DNA sequence: TGTGCCAGCAGTCCGGACAGGGAACAGAATCAGCCCCAGCATTTT.